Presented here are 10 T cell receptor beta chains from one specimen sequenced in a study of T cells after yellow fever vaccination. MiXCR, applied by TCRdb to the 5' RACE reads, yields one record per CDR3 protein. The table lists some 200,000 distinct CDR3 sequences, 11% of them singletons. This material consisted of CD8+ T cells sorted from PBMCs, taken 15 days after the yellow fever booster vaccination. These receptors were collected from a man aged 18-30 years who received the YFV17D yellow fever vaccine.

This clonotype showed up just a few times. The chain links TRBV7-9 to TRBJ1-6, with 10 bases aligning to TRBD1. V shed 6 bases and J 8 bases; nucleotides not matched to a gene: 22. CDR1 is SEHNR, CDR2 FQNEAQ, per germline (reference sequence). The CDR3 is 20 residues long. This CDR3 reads CASSSNPAGTGDVRDSPLHF. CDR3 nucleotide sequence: TGTGCCAGCAGTTCCAATCCTGCCGGGACAGGGGACGTGAGGGATTCACCCCTCCACTTT. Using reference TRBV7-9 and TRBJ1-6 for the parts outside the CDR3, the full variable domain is DTGVSQNPRHKITKRGQNVTFRCDPISEHNRLYWYRQTLGQGPEFLTYFQNEAQLEKSRLLSDRFSAERPKGSFSTLEIQRTEQGDSAMYLCASSSNPAGTGDVRDSPLHFGNGTRLTVT.

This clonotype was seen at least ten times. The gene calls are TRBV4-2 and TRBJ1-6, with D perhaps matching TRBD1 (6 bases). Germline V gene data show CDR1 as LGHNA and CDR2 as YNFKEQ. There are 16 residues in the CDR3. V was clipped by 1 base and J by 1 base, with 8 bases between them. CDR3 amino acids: CASSQAQGSYNSPLHF. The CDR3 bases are TGTGCCAGCAGCCAAGCTCAGGGGTCCTATAATTCACCCCTCCACTTT.

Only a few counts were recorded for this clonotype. The CDR3 spells CASSLYKNRAEEETQYF. The CDR3 DNA sequence: TGTGCCAGCAGTTTATATAAAAACAGGGCTGAGGAGGAGACCCAGTACTTC. This chain links TRBV27 with TRBJ2-5; D possibly corresponds to TRBD1 (6 bases). The CDR3 totals 17 residues. Germline V gives CDR1 MNHEY, CDR2 SMNVEV (reference sequence). Trimming took off 1 base at V and 5 bases at J, with 20 bases between the two ends.

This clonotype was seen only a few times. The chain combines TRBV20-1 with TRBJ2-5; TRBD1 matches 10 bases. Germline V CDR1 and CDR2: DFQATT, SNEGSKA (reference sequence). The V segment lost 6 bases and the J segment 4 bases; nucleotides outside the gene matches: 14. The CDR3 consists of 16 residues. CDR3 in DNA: TGCAGTGCAGCTCGACAGGGGGCGACGCTATTAGAGACCCAGTACTTC. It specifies CSAARQGATLLETQYF.

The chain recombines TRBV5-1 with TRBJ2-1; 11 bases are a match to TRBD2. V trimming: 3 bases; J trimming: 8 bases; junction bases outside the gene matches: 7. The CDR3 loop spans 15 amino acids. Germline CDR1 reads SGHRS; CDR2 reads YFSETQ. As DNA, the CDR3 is TGCGCCAGCAGCTCGCCGACTAGCGGGGCCCATGAGCAGTTCTTC. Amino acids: CASSSPTSGAHEQFF.

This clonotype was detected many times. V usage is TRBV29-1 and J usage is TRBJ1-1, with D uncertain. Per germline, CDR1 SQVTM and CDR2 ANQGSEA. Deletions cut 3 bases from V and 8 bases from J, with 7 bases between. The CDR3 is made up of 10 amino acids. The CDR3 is CSVEVGEAFF. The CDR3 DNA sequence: TGCAGCGTTGAGGTGGGGGAAGCTTTCTTT.

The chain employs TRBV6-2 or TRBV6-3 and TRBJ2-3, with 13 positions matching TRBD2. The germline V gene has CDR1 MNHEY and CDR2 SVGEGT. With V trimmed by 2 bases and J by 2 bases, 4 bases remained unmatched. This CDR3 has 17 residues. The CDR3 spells CASSYGLAGEHTDTQYF. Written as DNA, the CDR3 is TGTGCCAGCAGTTACGGACTAGCGGGGGAGCACACAGATACGCAGTATTTT.

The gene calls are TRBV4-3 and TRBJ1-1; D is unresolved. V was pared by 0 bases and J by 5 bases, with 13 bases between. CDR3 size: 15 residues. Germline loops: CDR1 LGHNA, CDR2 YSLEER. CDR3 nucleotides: TGCGCCAGCAGCCAAGATCTACAGTTGTCGACTGAAGCTTTCTTT. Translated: CASSQDLQLSTEAFF.

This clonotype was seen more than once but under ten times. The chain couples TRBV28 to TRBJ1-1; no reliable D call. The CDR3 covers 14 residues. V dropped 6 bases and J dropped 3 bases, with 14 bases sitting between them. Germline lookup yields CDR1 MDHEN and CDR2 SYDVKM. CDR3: CASSLPGDHTEAFF. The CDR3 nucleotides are TGTGCCAGCAGCCTCCCCGGAGACCACACTGAAGCTTTCTTT.

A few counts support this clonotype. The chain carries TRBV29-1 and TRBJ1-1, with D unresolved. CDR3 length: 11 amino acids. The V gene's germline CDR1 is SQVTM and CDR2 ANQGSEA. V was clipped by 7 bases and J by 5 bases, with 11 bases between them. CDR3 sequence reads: CSGDLGTEAFF. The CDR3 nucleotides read TGCAGCGGGGATCTGGGGACTGAAGCTTTCTTT.